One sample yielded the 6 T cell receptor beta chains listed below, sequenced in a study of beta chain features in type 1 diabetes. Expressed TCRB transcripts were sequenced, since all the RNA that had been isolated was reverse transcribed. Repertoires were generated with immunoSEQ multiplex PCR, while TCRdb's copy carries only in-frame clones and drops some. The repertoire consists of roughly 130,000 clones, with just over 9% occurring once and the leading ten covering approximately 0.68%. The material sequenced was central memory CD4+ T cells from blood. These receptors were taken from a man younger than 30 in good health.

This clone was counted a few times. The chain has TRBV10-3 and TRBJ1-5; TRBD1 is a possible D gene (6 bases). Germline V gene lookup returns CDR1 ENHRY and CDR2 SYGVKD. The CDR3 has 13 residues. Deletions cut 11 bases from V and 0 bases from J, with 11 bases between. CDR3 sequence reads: CAVQGNSNQPQHF. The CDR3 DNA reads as TGTGCCGTACAGGGAAATAGCAATCAGCCCCAGCATTTT.

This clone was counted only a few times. As DNA, the CDR3 is TGTGCCAGCAGCCAGGGACAGGGAGGCAATCAGCCCCAGCATTTT. This gives the protein CASSQGQGGNQPQHF. This rearrangement joins TRBV7-2 to TRBJ1-5; 9 bases line up with TRBD1. The CDR3 consists of 15 residues. J was trimmed by 2 bases and V by 5 bases; bases with no gene match: 4. Germline assignment: CDR1 SGHTA and CDR2 FQGNSA.

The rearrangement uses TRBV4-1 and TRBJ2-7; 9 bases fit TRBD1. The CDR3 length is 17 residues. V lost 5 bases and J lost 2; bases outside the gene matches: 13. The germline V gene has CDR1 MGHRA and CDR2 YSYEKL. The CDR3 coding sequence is TGCGCCAGCAGCACTCTCCCCGGGACAGGGATCGCCTACGAGCAGTACTTC. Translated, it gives CASSTLPGTGIAYEQYF.

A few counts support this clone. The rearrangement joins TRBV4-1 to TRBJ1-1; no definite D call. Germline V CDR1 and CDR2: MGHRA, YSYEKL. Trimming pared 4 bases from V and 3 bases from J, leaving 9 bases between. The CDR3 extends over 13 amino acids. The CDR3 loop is CASSLSEDTEAFF. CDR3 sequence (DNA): TGCGCCAGCAGCCTGTCGGAGGACACTGAAGCTTTCTTT.

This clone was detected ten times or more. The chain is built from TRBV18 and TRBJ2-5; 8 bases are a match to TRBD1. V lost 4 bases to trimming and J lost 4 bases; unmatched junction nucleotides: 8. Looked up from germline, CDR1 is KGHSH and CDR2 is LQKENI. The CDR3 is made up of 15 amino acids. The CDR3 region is CASSLADRDGETQYF. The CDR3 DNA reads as TGTGCCAGCTCACTAGCGGACAGGGACGGAGAGACCCAGTACTTC.

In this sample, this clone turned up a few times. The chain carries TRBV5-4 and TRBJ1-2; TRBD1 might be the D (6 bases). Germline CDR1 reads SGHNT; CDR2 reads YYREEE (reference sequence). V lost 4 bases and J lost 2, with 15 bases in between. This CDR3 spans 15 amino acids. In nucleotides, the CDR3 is TGTGCCAGCAGCCCGGCTGGGGGGGGCAACTATGGCTACACCTTC. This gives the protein CASSPAGGGNYGYTF.